What follows is one T cell receptor beta chain and its context. Its antigen remains unknown. The data derive from a study of cytomegalovirus exposure and HLA in healthy donors. Overall study results and limits: Earlier analysis yielded a pattern in which most TCR beta V segments were productive about 87% or about 30% of the time. Per published accounts, TCR beta sequences correctly predicted the HLA-A and HLA-B alleles of most subjects. A highly shared variant cluster was judged a likely technical artifact.

PCR primers comprised 60 Vbeta and 13 Jbeta primers. The assay was immunoSEQ multiplex PCR, and TCRdb's table has in-frame clones only and misses some. The profile shows 240,000 or so clones, roughly 82% of them singletons. Among the donors, all were healthy bone marrow donors. Germline CDR1 is SGHDT and CDR2 is YYEEEE. The CDR3 loop spans 13 amino acids. V shed 0 bases and J shed 7 bases, with 10 bases lying between them. This receptor was taken from a woman between 35 and 50 years old in good health and CMV-seropositive. The material sequenced was PBMCs. V is TRBV5-6 and J is TRBJ1-2; D remains unclear. DNA of the CDR3: TGTGCCAGCAGCTTGGCCAGTTCCCCTGGCTACACCTTC. This translates into CASSLASSPGYTF.